Below, 13 T cell receptor beta chains from the same sample are listed, as sequenced in a study of blood T cell repertoires in COVID-19. Assay used: immunoSEQ multiplex PCR; TCRdb lists only in-frame clones, some missing. The table includes about 250,000 clones, 85% to 90% detected once. Input material: PBMCs or T cells enriched from blood (not recorded which). These receptors all stem from a man aged 18 to 29 who had recovered from COVID-19.

The chain couples TRBV19 to TRBJ1-5; 7 nucleotides line up with TRBD1. The CDR3 is made up of 14 amino acids. With 7 bases clipped from V and 7 bases from J, the junction kept 10 bases outside the gene matches. Germline loops: CDR1 LNHDA, CDR2 SQIVND (reference sequence). CDR3 DNA: TGTGCCAGTACCTTGGACAGGATGGGACAGCCCCAGCATTTT. This codes for CASTLDRMGQPQHF.

The chain joins TRBV27 to TRBJ1-2; TRBD1 aligns across 9 bases. The CDR3 has 15 amino acids. V shed 6 bases and J 4 bases; nucleotides not matched to a gene: 9. Germline-derived CDR1 and CDR2 are MNHEY and SMNVEV (reference sequence). CDR3 amino acids: CASRPTGGTFYGYTF. CDR3 nucleotides: TGTGCCAGCAGACCAACAGGGGGCACGTTCTATGGCTACACCTTC.

The CDR3 region is CASSELARGRFGETQYF. In DNA form, the CDR3 reads TGTGCCAGCAGTGAACTCGCAAGAGGGAGGTTTGGAGAGACCCAGTACTTC. The chain recombines TRBV6-1 with TRBJ2-5; possible D gene TRBD2, 6 bases. V lost 2 bases and J 4 bases, leaving 20 bases between the germline ends. The CDR3 length is 17 residues. Germline-derived CDR1 and CDR2 are MNHNS and SASEGT.

The genes are TRBV5-1 and TRBJ2-1; possibly TRBD1 for D (6 bases). V dropped 0 bases and J dropped 3 bases, with 10 bases sitting between them. This CDR3 has 15 amino acids. Per germline, CDR1 SGHRS and CDR2 YFSETQ. For the CDR3, the DNA is TGCGCCAGCAGCTTGGAGTGGACAGTCTACAATGAGCAGTTCTTC. This codes for CASSLEWTVYNEQFF.

J is TRBJ2-7 and V is TRBV11-2, with TRBD1 identical over 7 bases. Germline-derived CDR1 and CDR2 are SGHAT and FQNNGV. CDR3 size: 12 residues. Trimming removed 8 bases from V and 5 bases from J; junction bases left unmatched: 6. The CDR3 DNA sequence: TGTGCCAGCGGGGACAGTCTGAACGAGCAGTACTTC. Translation: CASGDSLNEQYF.

The CDR3 sequence: CSVEKPGTGSFYNEQFF. The CDR3 DNA follows: TGCAGCGTTGAAAAACCTGGGACAGGATCATTCTACAATGAGCAGTTCTTC. The chain carries TRBV29-1 and TRBJ2-1; 8 nucleotides match TRBD1. CDR3 length: 17 residues. With 2 bases clipped from V and 3 bases from J, the junction kept 12 bases outside the gene matches. Germline-derived CDR1 and CDR2 are SQVTM and ANQGSEA.

The rearrangement uses TRBV7-6 and TRBJ2-2; D may be TRBD2 (6 bases). CDR3 length: 14 amino acids. Looked up from germline, CDR1 is SGHVS and CDR2 is FNYEAQ. V dropped 5 bases and J dropped 4 bases, with 11 bases sitting between them. This CDR3 reads CASSPWTITGELFF. The CDR3 nucleotides read TGTGCCAGCAGCCCGTGGACTATCACCGGGGAGCTGTTTTTT. The full variable domain, completed using reference TRBV7-6 and TRBJ2-2, is GAGVSQSPRYKVTKRGQDVALRCDPISGHVSLYWYRQALGQGPEFLTYFNYEAQQDKSGLPNDRFSAERPEGSISTLTIQRTEQRDSAMYRCASSPWTITGELFFGEGSRLTVL.

V usage is TRBV5-4 and J usage is TRBJ1-2; possible D gene TRBD1, 5 bases. This CDR3 has 14 amino acids. Per germline, CDR1 SGHNT and CDR2 YYREEE (reference sequence). V was shortened by 1 base and J by 3 bases, with 10 bases between the two germline ends. Written as DNA, the CDR3 is TGTGCCAGCAGCTTGCGACAGTCAGACTATGGCTACACCTTC. Its translation is CASSLRQSDYGYTF. The whole variable domain, filled in from reference TRBV5-4 and TRBJ1-2, reads ETGVTQSPTHLIKTRGQQVTLRCSSQSGHNTVSWYQQALGQGPQFIFQYYREEENGRGNFPPRFSGLQFPNYSSELNVNALELDDSALYLCASSLRQSDYGYTFGSGTRLTVV.

The chain uses TRBV10-3 and TRBJ2-3; maybe TRBD1 (6 bases). The V and J ends lost 7 bases and 2 bases respectively, with 13 bases between them. Germline loops: CDR1 ENHRY, CDR2 SYGVKD. The CDR3 consists of 14 residues. In DNA, the CDR3 is TGTGCCATCACCTCAGGGGTTTCCACAGATACGCAGTATTTT. Translated, it gives CAITSGVSTDTQYF.

In nucleotides, the CDR3 is TGTGCCAGCAGCCAGTCGGCCGGGACAGGGTACACTGAAGCTTTCTTT. It specifies CASSQSAGTGYTEAFF. The V and J genes are TRBV4-2 and TRBJ1-1; 9 nucleotides agree with TRBD1. Germline lookup yields CDR1 LGHNA and CDR2 YNFKEQ. The CDR3 is 16 residues long. Trimming cost V 3 bases and J 3 bases; bases outside gene matches: 8.

The rearrangement links TRBV19 to TRBJ2-4, with 14 bases lining up with TRBD2. J lost 2 bases, V lost 0 bases, and 6 bases had no gene match. Germline CDR1 LNHDA, CDR2 SQIVND (reference sequence). The CDR3 has 19 amino acids. Here the CDR3 reads CASSIDTGTSGSTKNIQYF. DNA for the CDR3: TGTGCCAGTAGTATAGATACCGGGACTAGCGGGAGTACCAAAAACATTCAGTACTTC.

The J gene is TRBJ1-3, the V gene TRBV15; D unclear. The CDR3 has 16 residues. Trimming took off 4 bases at V and 0 bases at J, with 13 bases between the two ends. Germline CDR1 and CDR2: LNHNV and YYDKDF (reference sequence). The CDR3 loop is CATSMNRQSSGNTIYF. CDR3 coding DNA: TGTGCCACCAGCATGAATAGACAAAGCTCTGGAAACACCATATATTTT.

The chain uses TRBV15 and TRBJ2-7; D is possibly TRBD2 (5 bases). CDR1 and CDR2 from the germline V gene are LNHNV and YYDKDF (reference sequence). CDR3 length equals 15 residues. V lost 6 bases to trimming and J lost 0 bases, with 15 bases between them. The CDR3 bases are TGTGCCACCAGAGACCCGGGGTCGCCCTCCTACGAGCAGTACTTC. Protein product: CATRDPGSPSYEQYF. Complete variable domain (other parts from reference TRBV15 and TRBJ2-7): DAMVIQNPRYQVTQFGKPVTLSCSQTLNHNVMYWYQQKSSQAPKLLFHYYDKDFNNEADTPDNFQSRRPNTSFCFLDIRSPGLGDTAMYLCATRDPGSPSYEQYFGPGTRLTVT.